This T cell receptor (beta chain) originates from a study of PD-1 blockade in classical Hodgkin lymphoma. Whole-study results and caveats: Diversity in CD4+ TCRs, unlike that measured in CD8+ TCRs, had risen significantly by C4D1.

As for this clone: Its antigen remains unknown.

Trimming removed 8 bases from V and 7 bases from J; junction bases left unmatched: 5. The length of the CDR3 is 13 residues. The V gene's germline CDR1 is MNHEY and CDR2 SVGAGI. Profiling relied on immunoSEQ multiplex PCR, and the TCRdb table lists in-frame clones only, not all of them. Here the sample spans 75,000 to 95,000 clones, more than 80% being singletons. The time point denotes: cycle 4 day 1 (C4D1), after 5 to 7 weeks of nivolumab. Every patient had relapsed following autologous stem cell transplantation, and cohorts differed in brentuximab vedotin exposure. This chain links TRBV6-5 with TRBJ1-4, with 9 bases aligning to TRBD1. The source material was peripheral blood mononuclear cells (PBMCs), sampled before the fourth cycle of nivolumab. The TCR originated in a human donor with classical Hodgkin lymphoma. CDR3 sequence reads: CASRDRDFEKLFF. CDR3 sequence (DNA): TGTGCCAGCCGGGACAGGGATTTTGAAAAACTGTTTTTT.